The clone carrying this T cell receptor (beta chain) was observed a few times. Researchers took RNA transcripts and amplified the TCR beta CDR3 regions from them. A set of HTBI primers served as the primers for a first-round RT-PCR of the TCR CDR3. MiXCR was run by TCRdb on the multiplex PCR reads, yielding one entry per CDR3 protein. The table shows almost 600,000 distinct CDR3 sequences, with about 14% occurring only once. The data derive from a study of T cells in Graves' hyperthyroidism and ophthalmopathy. The V gene lost 3 bases and the J gene lost 3 bases, with 21 bases spanning the gap. The CDR3 is 17 residues long. Germline CDR1 reads MGHRA; CDR2 reads YSYEKL.

Source material: blood. The sequence came from a young woman with Graves' hyperthyroidism that later progressed to Graves' ophthalmopathy. The chain is built from TRBV4-1 and TRBJ2-7, with D possibly called TRBD1 or TRBD2 (5 bases each). CDR3 region: CASSQDFGGAESYEQYF. Written as DNA, the CDR3 is TGCGCCAGCAGCCAGGATTTTGGGGGAGCGGAGAGCTACGAGCAGTACTTC.